The present TCR beta chain was sequenced within a study of blood T cell repertoires in COVID-19. The length of the CDR3 is 13 residues. Germline-derived CDR1 and CDR2 are SGHVS and FNYEAQ. With 5 bases removed from V and 4 bases from J, the gap between germline ends came to 11 bases. Using immunoSEQ multiplex PCR, the repertoire was profiled, and TCRdb retains in-frame clones only, with some absent. This table has about 220,000 clones, approximately 86% appearing once. Recruits, aged about 18 to 95 years, lived in 24 US areas. The study assigned cohorts using participant-reported clinical history. The receptor comes from a woman aged 25 to 39 with acute COVID-19. The material sequenced was PBMCs or T cells enriched from blood (not recorded which). This chain joins TRBV7-6 and TRBJ1-2; weak D call: TRBD1 (6 bases). The CDR3 protein is CASSLSGVYGYTF. CDR3 nucleotide sequence: TGTGCCAGCAGCCTCTCAGGGGTCTATGGCTACACCTTC.